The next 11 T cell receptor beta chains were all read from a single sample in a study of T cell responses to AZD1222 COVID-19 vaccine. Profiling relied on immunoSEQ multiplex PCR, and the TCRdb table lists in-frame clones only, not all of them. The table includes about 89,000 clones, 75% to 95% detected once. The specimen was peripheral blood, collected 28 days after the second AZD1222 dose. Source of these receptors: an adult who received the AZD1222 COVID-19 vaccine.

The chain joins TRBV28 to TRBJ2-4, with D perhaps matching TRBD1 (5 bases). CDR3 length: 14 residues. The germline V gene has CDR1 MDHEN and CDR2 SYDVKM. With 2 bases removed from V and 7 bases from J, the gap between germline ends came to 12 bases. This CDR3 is CASSLQGSTNIQYF. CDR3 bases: TGTGCCAGCAGTTTACAGGGTAGTACGAACATTCAGTACTTC.

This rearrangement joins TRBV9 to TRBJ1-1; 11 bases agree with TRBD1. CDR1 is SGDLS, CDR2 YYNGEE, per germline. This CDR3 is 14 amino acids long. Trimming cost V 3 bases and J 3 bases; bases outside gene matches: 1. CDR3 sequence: CASSGDRGDTEAFF. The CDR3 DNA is TGTGCCAGCAGCGGGGACAGGGGGGACACTGAAGCTTTCTTT.

CDR3 residues: CASRPDRFSNQPQHF. The DNA of the CDR3 is TGCGCCAGCAGGCCCGACAGGTTTAGCAATCAGCCCCAGCATTTT. This chain links TRBV10-2 with TRBJ1-5, with a tentative D call TRBD1 (6 bases). Germline CDR1 WSHSY, CDR2 SAAADI. V gave up 6 bases and J gave up 0 bases, with 12 bases separating them. The CDR3 extends over 15 amino acids.

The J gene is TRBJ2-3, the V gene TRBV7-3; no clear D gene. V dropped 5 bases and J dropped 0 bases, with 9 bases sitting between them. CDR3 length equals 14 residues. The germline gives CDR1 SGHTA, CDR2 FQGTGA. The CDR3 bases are TGTGCCAGCAGCCCTGCTACTAGCACAGATACGCAGTATTTT. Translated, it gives CASSPATSTDTQYF. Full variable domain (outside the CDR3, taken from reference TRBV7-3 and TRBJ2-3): GAGVSQTPSNKVTEKGKYVELRCDPISGHTALYWYRQSLGQGPEFLIYFQGTGAADDSGLPNDRFFAVRPEGSVSTLKIQRTERGDSAVYLCASSPATSTDTQYFGPGTRLTVL.

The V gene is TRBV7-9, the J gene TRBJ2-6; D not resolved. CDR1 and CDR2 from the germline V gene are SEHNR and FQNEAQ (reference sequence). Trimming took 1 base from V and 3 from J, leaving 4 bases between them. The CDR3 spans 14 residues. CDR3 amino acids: CASSLGVGANVLTF. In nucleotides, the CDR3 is TGTGCCAGCAGCTTAGGGGTTGGGGCCAACGTCCTGACTTTC.

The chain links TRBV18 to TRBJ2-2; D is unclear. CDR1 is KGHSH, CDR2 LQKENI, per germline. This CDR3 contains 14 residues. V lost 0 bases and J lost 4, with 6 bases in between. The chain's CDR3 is CASSPPSSTGELFF. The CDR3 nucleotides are TGTGCCAGCTCACCACCCTCCAGCACCGGGGAGCTGTTTTTT.

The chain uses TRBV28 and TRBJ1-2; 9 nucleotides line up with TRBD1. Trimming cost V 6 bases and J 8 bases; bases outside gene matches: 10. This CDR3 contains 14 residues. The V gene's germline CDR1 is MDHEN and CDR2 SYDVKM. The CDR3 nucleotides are TGTGCCAGCAGGACCTTACAGGGGGCGAAGGGCTACACCTTC. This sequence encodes CASRTLQGAKGYTF.

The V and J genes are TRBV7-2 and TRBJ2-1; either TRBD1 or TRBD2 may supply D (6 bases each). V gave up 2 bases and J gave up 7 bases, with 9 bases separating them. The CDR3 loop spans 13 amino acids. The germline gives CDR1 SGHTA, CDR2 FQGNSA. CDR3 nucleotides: TGTGCCAGCAGCTTAAAGGGGGGTAATGAGCAGTTCTTC. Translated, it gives CASSLKGGNEQFF.

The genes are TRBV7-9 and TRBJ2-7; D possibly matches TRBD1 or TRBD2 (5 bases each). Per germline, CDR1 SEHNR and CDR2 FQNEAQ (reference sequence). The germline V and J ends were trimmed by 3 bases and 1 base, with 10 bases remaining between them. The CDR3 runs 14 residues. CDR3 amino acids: CASSFLGPSYEQYF. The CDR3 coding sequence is TGTGCCAGCAGCTTCCTGGGACCGTCCTACGAGCAGTACTTC.

The CDR3 sequence: CASSFHSMNTEAFF. In nucleotides, the CDR3 is TGTGCCAGCAGCTTCCATTCGATGAACACTGAAGCTTTCTTT. The chain has TRBV9 and TRBJ1-1; no clear D. Germline-derived CDR1 and CDR2 are SGDLS and YYNGEE. This CDR3 region has 14 residues. V was trimmed by 4 bases and J by 0 bases, leaving 10 bases between them.

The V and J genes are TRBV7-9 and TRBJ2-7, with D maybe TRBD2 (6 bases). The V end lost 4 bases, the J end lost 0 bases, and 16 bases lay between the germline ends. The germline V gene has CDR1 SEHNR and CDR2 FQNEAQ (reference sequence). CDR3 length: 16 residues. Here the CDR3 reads CASSSYGGHSSYEQYF. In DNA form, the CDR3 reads TGTGCCAGCAGCTCCTATGGAGGGCACTCCTCCTACGAGCAGTACTTC.